This T cell receptor beta chain was identified in a study of cytomegalovirus exposure and HLA in healthy donors. PCR employed 60 Vbeta and 13 Jbeta primers. Profiled with immunoSEQ multiplex PCR; TCRdb holds only in-frame clones, not every one. Found here are about 130,000 clones; the top ten clones hold about 2.3%. This CDR3 has 15 residues. Germline trimming cut 5 bases from V and 7 bases from J; bases unmatched to any gene: 8. The germline CDR1 and CDR2 sequences are PRHDT and FYEKMQ (reference sequence). This TCR derives from a man in his forties or fifties in good health and CMV-seronegative. This chain links TRBV13 with TRBJ2-1; 10 positions match TRBD2. Sequenced: PBMCs. The CDR3 here is CASSDRLAGFNEQFF. In DNA, the CDR3 is TGTGCCAGCAGCGACCGACTAGCGGGTTTTAATGAGCAGTTCTTC.